Following are 24 T cell receptor beta chains from one sample sequenced in a study of identical twins. TCRdb recomputed calls from the 5' RACE reads with MiXCR, one row per CDR3 protein. The table lists approximately 300,000 distinct CDR3 sequences, roughly 8.6% of them singletons. The data were also submitted as part of a second study, on yellow fever vaccine responses in identical twins.

The source material was CD8+ T cells sorted from blood. These TCRs come from a woman aged 18-29 years in good health.

The genes are TRBV29-1 and TRBJ2-7; D unclear. The germline V gene has CDR1 SQVTM and CDR2 ANQGSEA. The length of the CDR3 is 14 residues. The ends were cut back, 4 bases at V and 0 bases at J, with 13 bases in the middle. The CDR3 is CSVGLISGSYEQYF. The CDR3 coding sequence is TGCAGCGTTGGTCTTATCTCGGGCTCCTACGAGCAGTACTTC.

This chain connects TRBV5-4 to TRBJ1-2; 7 bases map to TRBD1. CDR3 length equals 14 residues. Germline V gene data show CDR1 as SGHNT and CDR2 as YYREEE (reference sequence). V gave up 6 bases and J gave up 3 bases; unmatched junction bases: 8. CDR3 loop: CASKYRGWDYGYTF. The CDR3 nucleotides read TGTGCCAGCAAATACAGGGGATGGGACTATGGCTACACCTTC. Combining the CDR3 with reference TRBV5-4 and TRBJ1-2 gives the whole variable domain ETGVTQSPTHLIKTRGQQVTLRCSSQSGHNTVSWYQQALGQGPQFIFQYYREEENGRGNFPPRFSGLQFPNYSSELNVNALELDDSALYLCASKYRGWDYGYTFGSGTRLTVV.

This clonotype came up a few times. This chain uses TRBV5-6 with TRBJ1-1, with D tentatively TRBD1 (5 bases). Germline loops: CDR1 SGHDT, CDR2 YYEEEE. The CDR3 totals 13 residues. Trimming shortened V by 1 base and J by 4 bases, and 8 bases separated the two germline ends. This CDR3 reads CASSLLGATEAFF. The CDR3 nucleotides read TGTGCCAGCAGCTTGCTCGGGGCCACTGAAGCTTTCTTT. The variable domain in full, with the rest retrieved from reference TRBV5-6 and TRBJ1-1, is DAGVTQSPTHLIKTRGQQVTLRCSPKSGHDTVSWYQQALGQGPQFIFQYYEEEERQRGNFPDRFSGHQFPNYSSELNVNALLLGDSALYLCASSLLGATEAFFGQGTRLTVV.

This clonotype was picked up a small number of times. This sequence joins TRBV7-9 and TRBJ2-1, with D possibly TRBD2 on 5 matching bases. The CDR3 spans 16 residues. Germline assignment: CDR1 SEHNR and CDR2 FQNEAQ (reference sequence). With 7 bases removed from V and 0 bases from J, the gap between germline ends came to 16 bases. The chain's CDR3 is CASMAGGLSSYNEQFF. CDR3 in DNA: TGTGCCAGCATGGCTGGCGGGCTGAGCTCCTACAATGAGCAGTTCTTC.

This clonotype was picked up a small number of times. J is TRBJ2-7 and V is TRBV2; a possible D gene is TRBD2 (5 bases). CDR3 length: 12 amino acids. V dropped 6 bases and J dropped 3 bases, with 9 bases sitting between them. Germline values: CDR1 SNHLY, CDR2 FYNNEI. CDR3 bases: TGTGCCAGCAGGGAGGTGCTCTACGAGCAGTACTTC. This sequence encodes CASREVLYEQYF.

This clonotype came up many times. This chain connects TRBV5-1 to TRBJ2-7, with 8 nucleotides matching TRBD1. This CDR3 contains 14 residues. With 3 bases clipped from V and 3 bases from J, the junction kept 5 bases outside the gene matches. The germline V gene encodes CDR1 SGHRS and CDR2 YFSETQ. For the CDR3, the DNA is TGCGCCAGCAGCTGGACCGGACAGGGCTACGAGCAGTACTTC. It translates to CASSWTGQGYEQYF.

The V call is TRBV27, the J call TRBJ1-2; D remains ambiguous. The V gene's germline CDR1 is MNHEY and CDR2 SMNVEV (reference sequence). V lost 0 bases and J lost 3, with 5 bases in between. This CDR3 region has 13 residues. The CDR3: CASSLSIDYGYTF. DNA of the CDR3: TGTGCCAGCAGTTTATCTATCGACTATGGCTACACCTTC.

The genes are TRBV7-9 and TRBJ2-5; weak D call: TRBD1 (6 bases). The CDR3 is 15 amino acids. Germline lookup yields CDR1 SEHNR and CDR2 FQNEAQ (reference sequence). The V and J ends lost 9 bases and 1 base respectively, with 18 bases between them. The CDR3 DNA reads TGTGCCAGTAGCCGCCCGGGACACCGCCAAGAGACCCAGTACTTC. Its translation: CASSRPGHRQETQYF.

In its sample, this clonotype was seen many times. V is TRBV7-9 and J is TRBJ2-5, with 10 bases matching TRBD2. Looked up from germline, CDR1 is SEHNR and CDR2 is FQNEAQ (reference sequence). CDR3 length: 15 amino acids. After removal of 4 bases from V and 4 bases from J, the junction contained 6 bases not matched to a gene. The DNA of the CDR3 is TGTGCCAGCAGCTGGGCTAGCGGGAGTGGAGAGACCCAGTACTTC. Translating it yields CASSWASGSGETQYF.

In DNA form, the CDR3 reads TGTGCCACCGGAACTTTAGCGGGGGCCTCCTACGAGCAGTACTTC. Amino acids: CATGTLAGASYEQYF. The chain links TRBV27 to TRBJ2-7; TRBD2 matches at 9 bases. Germline V gene sequence: CDR1 MNHEY, CDR2 SMNVEV (reference sequence). Germline trimming cut 10 bases from V and 0 bases from J; bases unmatched to any gene: 10. There are 15 residues in the CDR3.

This clonotype was seen at least ten times. This sequence joins TRBV10-3 and TRBJ2-7; D is uncertain. This CDR3 has 14 residues. Deletions cut 7 bases from V and 0 bases from J, with 13 bases between. Germline V CDR1 and CDR2: ENHRY, SYGVKD. CDR3 sequence reads: CAIKPVIGSYEQYF. CDR3 DNA sequence: TGTGCCATCAAGCCCGTGATTGGCTCCTACGAGCAGTACTTC.

With respect to this clonotype: Given a much more abundant clone one base away, this may be a read error. This chain joins TRBV7-8 and TRBJ2-7; tentatively, D is TRBD1 (6 bases). Trimming removed 8 bases at V and 5 bases at J, with 16 bases between. Germline CDR1 reads SGHVS; CDR2 reads FQNEAQ. The CDR3 totals 13 residues. The CDR3 is CASEPGAVDEQYF. The CDR3, as DNA: TGTGCCAGCGAACCAGGGGCAGTCGACGAGCAGTACTTC.

Comment on this clonotype: One junction end does not reproduce the germline sequence, and a read error may be involved. The chain is built from TRBV4-2 and TRBJ2-7, with TRBD1 identical over 8 bases. CDR3 length: 14 residues. CDR1 is LGHNA, CDR2 YNFKEQ, per germline. CDR3: CARSQRAGGNEQYF. Here the CDR3 DNA reads TGTGCCAGGAGCCAACGTGCAGGGGGCAACGAGCAGTACTTC.

The genes are TRBV27 and TRBJ2-3, with 8 nucleotides matching TRBD2. J was trimmed by 2 bases and V by 6 bases; bases with no gene match: 1. The CDR3 length is 13 residues. The germline V gene has CDR1 MNHEY and CDR2 SMNVEV (reference sequence). The CDR3 bases are TGTGCCAGCAGGACTAGCGACACAGATACGCAGTATTTT. Encoded protein: CASRTSDTDTQYF.

This clonotype was seen only once. V usage is TRBV27 and J usage is TRBJ2-2; 8 positions match TRBD2. The CDR3 is made up of 14 amino acids. The V gene's germline CDR1 is MNHEY and CDR2 SMNVEV (reference sequence). The ends lost 4 bases at V and 8 bases at J; junction bases unmatched: 6. The CDR3 is CASSSGRAAGELFF. DNA of the CDR3: TGTGCCAGCAGTTCCGGGAGGGCCGCGGGGGAGCTGTTTTTT.

V gene TRBV7-2 combines with J gene TRBJ2-7, with D perhaps being TRBD1 or TRBD2 (6 bases each). This CDR3 is built from 16 residues. The V and J ends lost 5 bases and 3 bases respectively, with 20 bases between them. Germline values: CDR1 SGHTA, CDR2 FQGNSA. The CDR3 DNA reads TGTGCCAGCAGCGCTTATTCTAGAGGGGGGAACTACGAGCAGTACTTC. It encodes CASSAYSRGGNYEQYF.

The sample holds many counts of this clonotype. This chain connects TRBV29-1 to TRBJ2-7; TRBD2 matches at 8 bases. CDR1 is SQVTM, CDR2 ANQGSEA, per germline. The CDR3 extends over 13 amino acids. The J segment lost 0 bases and the V segment lost 7 bases, leaving 5 bases of the junction unmatched. DNA of the CDR3: TGCAGCGGCTCGGGAGGGAGCTCCTACGAGCAGTACTTC. This codes for CSGSGGSSYEQYF.

A note on this clonotype: A much larger clone is a single base away; this may be a read error. This rearrangement joins TRBV24-1 to TRBJ2-1; D is unclear. The V gene lost 1 base and the J gene lost 10 bases, with 10 bases spanning the gap. The CDR3 loop spans 13 amino acids. Germline loops: CDR1 KGHDR, CDR2 SFDVKD. In DNA form, the CDR3 reads TGTGCCACCAGTGATTTATTTTCGCCCGAGCAGTTCTTC. This translates into CATSDLFSPEQFF.

This clonotype has at least ten counts. The chain couples TRBV14 to TRBJ1-3; a possible D gene is TRBD1 (5 bases). The CDR3 is made up of 14 amino acids. Germline V gene sequence: CDR1 SGHDN, CDR2 FVKESK. Trimming took 5 bases from V and 0 from J, leaving 8 bases between them. The CDR3 sequence: CASSSTASGNTIYF. The CDR3 coding sequence is TGTGCCAGCAGCTCGACAGCCTCTGGAAACACCATATATTTT. Combining the CDR3 with reference TRBV14 and TRBJ1-3 gives the whole variable domain EAGVTQFPSHSVIEKGQTVTLRCDPISGHDNLYWYRRVMGKEIKFLLHFVKESKQDESGMPNNRFLAERTGGTYSTLKVQPAELEDSGVYFCASSSTASGNTIYFGEGSWLTVV.

This clonotype was picked up a small number of times. The rearrangement uses TRBV20-1 and TRBJ2-7, with D tentatively TRBD2 (5 bases). The V and J ends lost 6 bases and 3 bases respectively, with 21 bases between them. Germline CDR1 and CDR2: DFQATT and SNEGSKA (reference sequence). The CDR3 consists of 15 residues. The CDR3 DNA reads as TGCAGTGCACCCAGAAACGCGGGCCCCCTCTACGAGCAGTACTTC. It codes for CSAPRNAGPLYEQYF.

This clonotype has at least ten counts. The chain combines TRBV10-2 with TRBJ1-2, with 10 positions matching TRBD1. The junction had 2 bases not matched to a gene; V was cut back by 0 bases and J by 4 bases. This CDR3 has 15 residues. Germline V gives CDR1 WSHSY, CDR2 SAAADI. As DNA, the CDR3 is TGCGCCAGCAGTGAGTCTCGGACAGGGGGCTATGGCTACACCTTC. Protein product: CASSESRTGGYGYTF.

This clonotype has only a few counts. This chain links TRBV6-1 with TRBJ2-2, with D possibly matching TRBD2 (5 bases). Deletions cut 10 bases from V and 3 bases from J, with 18 bases between. Germline V gene lookup returns CDR1 MNHNS and CDR2 SASEGT. This CDR3 is built from 15 residues. The CDR3 nucleotides are TGTGCCACGCGAGCACTAGTCGCGGACACCGGGGAGCTGTTTTTT. This translates into CATRALVADTGELFF.

This clonotype was seen many times. This chain uses TRBV7-9 with TRBJ2-3, with 7 bases fitting TRBD1. The V and J ends lost 8 bases and 3 bases, in that order; junction bases with no gene match: 11. Germline V CDR1 and CDR2: SEHNR, FQNEAQ (reference sequence). This CDR3 has 15 residues. The CDR3 here is CASVPPQGVTDTQYF. CDR3 DNA sequence: TGTGCCAGCGTTCCTCCGCAGGGGGTTACAGATACGCAGTATTTT.

This clonotype was detected only a few times. The J gene is TRBJ2-7, the V gene TRBV19; the D is unclear. With 1 base removed from V and 2 bases from J, the gap between germline ends came to 12 bases. Germline CDR1 LNHDA, CDR2 SQIVND (reference sequence). The length of the CDR3 is 15 residues. The CDR3 bases are TGTGCCAGTAGTATAGCGCCGGACCTTGCCTACGAGCAGTACTTC. Translating it yields CASSIAPDLAYEQYF.